Sequencing of this T cell receptor beta chain was carried out in a study of blood T cell repertoires in COVID-19. Whole-study context: Acute and convalescent COVID-19 specimens originated in the United States, Italy and Spain. PBMCs, B-cell-depleted T cells, or T cells provided the cDNA or gDNA that made up the material.

Patients in Seattle were enrolled during active infection, then followed longitudinally. Trimming left V 1 base short and J 7 bases short, with 10 bases between. Germline V gene sequence: CDR1 SGHVS, CDR2 FQNEAQ. This CDR3 spans 14 amino acids. In the study's own analysis: How many nucleated cells were present was estimated from reference gene primer amplification. Generated by immunoSEQ multiplex PCR, the TCRdb table keeps only in-frame clones and is missing some. V, J and clone size are taken as reported in that table, and D and trimming were inferred from the DNA itself. The sample lists some 360,000 clones, around 87% occurring once.

The sample taken for sequencing was peripheral blood. This TCR was sampled from a woman aged 55-69 years with COVID-19, enrolled during active disease. The chain employs TRBV7-8 and TRBJ1-4; D perhaps matches TRBD1 (6 bases). The CDR3 sequence: CASSLEQGPEKLFF. DNA for the CDR3: TGTGCCAGCAGCTTAGAACAGGGTCCTGAAAAACTGTTTTTT.